The 21 T cell receptor beta chains in this list originate from one sample, sequenced in a study of control samples from healthy donors and cancer patients (TCRdb year 2020). Library method: the immunoSEQ multiplex PCR assay. TCRdb limited this immuneACCESS table to in-frame rearrangements with V and J called. A share of clones is missing; checked studies link under half to unresolved V genes, and the rest is unexplained. For this sample there are 150,000 or so clones; approximately 90% appear just once. Around 2.5% of the sample is in the top ten clones. The sequenced sample consisted of blood. The receptors were sampled from a man aged 35 to 55 in good health.

The rearrangement joins TRBV10-2 to TRBJ2-7; TRBD1 matches 7 bases. The CDR3 spans 13 residues. Germline V CDR1 and CDR2: WSHSY, SAAADI. The trim removed 7 bases at V and 3 bases at J, leaving 6 bases unmatched. The CDR3 sequence is CASNRGARYEQYF. In DNA, the CDR3 is TGCGCCAGCAACAGGGGCGCCCGCTACGAGCAGTACTTC.

The chain carries TRBV18 and TRBJ1-2, with TRBD1 matching over 9 bases. CDR1 and CDR2 (germline): KGHSH, LQKENI. Trimming took 2 bases from V and 9 from J; bases not matched to a gene: 22. The CDR3 covers 19 residues. The CDR3 sequence: CASSPTPPGQGISLTRYTF. As DNA, the CDR3 is TGTGCCAGCTCACCAACACCACCGGGACAGGGCATTTCTCTGACTCGCTACACCTTC.

V and J are TRBV10-1 and TRBJ2-7, with a weak D call TRBD1 (5 bases). Per the germline V gene, CDR1 is WNHNN and CDR2 is SYGVQD (reference sequence). This CDR3 region has 15 residues. Trimming stripped 2 bases from V and 3 bases from J, with 14 bases between. DNA for the CDR3: TGCGCCAGCAGTGAGAGACTGGACACCCACTACGAGCAGTACTTC. Translated: CASSERLDTHYEQYF.

The chain uses TRBV5-4 and TRBJ2-1; 8 positions match TRBD2. The CDR3 has 15 amino acids. Looked up from germline, CDR1 is SGHNT and CDR2 is YYREEE (reference sequence). The trim removed 5 bases at V and 2 bases at J, leaving 6 bases unmatched. CDR3 amino acids: CASRESGGTYNEQFF. The DNA for the CDR3 is TGTGCCAGCAGGGAGTCGGGGGGGACCTACAATGAGCAGTTCTTC. Together with reference TRBV5-4 and TRBJ2-1, the CDR3 gives the full variable domain: ETGVTQSPTHLIKTRGQQVTLRCSSQSGHNTVSWYQQALGQGPQFIFQYYREEENGRGNFPPRFSGLQFPNYSSELNVNALELDDSALYLCASRESGGTYNEQFFGPGTRLTVL.

The chain joins TRBV5-5 to TRBJ1-2; D not certain. This CDR3 is 15 amino acids long. CDR1 is SGHKS and CDR2 is YYEKEE in the germline V gene (reference sequence). V was cut by 4 bases and J by 0 bases, with 13 bases left in between. CDR3 DNA sequence: TGTGCCAGCAGCCCCTGGTCGGGAGCTAACTATGGCTACACCTTC. Translating gives CASSPWSGANYGYTF.

The CDR3 DNA sequence: TGTGCCAGCGGGTTGTACAGGGGGCAGGGTACTGAAGCTTTCTTT. Protein: CASGLYRGQGTEAFF. The chain employs TRBV28 and TRBJ1-1; TRBD1 agrees at 9 bases. The CDR3 is 15 amino acids. V trimming: 8 bases; J trimming: 5 bases; junction bases outside the gene matches: 12. From germline, CDR1 is MDHEN and CDR2 SYDVKM.

The chain has TRBV6-5 and TRBJ1-2; 12 bases match TRBD1. CDR1 and CDR2 from the germline V gene are MNHEY and SVGAGI. CDR3 length: 14 amino acids. The junction had 5 bases not matched to a gene; V was cut back by 6 bases and J by 6 bases. CDR3 DNA: TGTGCCAGCAGCCGGGGGACAGGGGGCAATGGCTACACCTTC. This encodes CASSRGTGGNGYTF.

The CDR3 sequence is CASSFWDENTEAFF. The CDR3 bases are TGTGCCAGCAGCTTCTGGGACGAGAACACTGAAGCTTTCTTT. The V and J genes are TRBV7-8 and TRBJ1-1; TRBD1 is a possible D gene (5 bases). The CDR3 extends over 14 amino acids. Per germline, CDR1 SGHVS and CDR2 FQNEAQ. Trimming took 3 bases from V and 1 from J, leaving 9 bases between them.

The V call is TRBV12-3 or TRBV12-4, the J call TRBJ2-3; D unclear. V was clipped by 3 bases and J by 6 bases, with 10 bases between them. The CDR3 consists of 13 residues. CDR3 region: CASSFNAVDTQYF. The CDR3 region has the DNA TGTGCCAGCAGTTTTAATGCGGTGGATACGCAGTATTTT.

V and J are TRBV20-1 and TRBJ2-5, with TRBD1 matching 9 bases. The germline V gene has CDR1 DFQATT and CDR2 SNEGSKA (reference sequence). The junction had 9 bases not matched to a gene; V was cut back by 3 bases and J by 4 bases. The CDR3 has 15 amino acids. CDR3 residues: CSASRDRAPVETQYF. The CDR3 region has the DNA TGCAGTGCTAGTAGGGACAGGGCCCCGGTAGAGACCCAGTACTTC.

This chain links TRBV20-1 with TRBJ2-7, with D perhaps matching TRBD2 (6 bases). Germline V gene lookup returns CDR1 DFQATT and CDR2 SNEGSKA (reference sequence). The CDR3 is made up of 11 amino acids. V dropped 0 bases and J dropped 9 bases, with 9 bases sitting between them. CDR3 DNA: TGCAGTGCTAGAGATAGTAGCGGGCAGTACTTC. Translated: CSARDSSGQYF.

The J gene is TRBJ2-3, the V gene TRBV5-1, with 10 positions matching TRBD2. There are 15 residues in the CDR3. Germline loops: CDR1 SGHRS, CDR2 YFSETQ. Losses at the gene ends were 3 bases for V and 4 bases for J; bases not matched to a gene: 5. In DNA form, the CDR3 reads TGCGCCAGCAGCTGGGGTAGCGGGGGGCCAGATACGCAGTATTTT. Translation gives CASSWGSGGPDTQYF.

This clone occurred a few times. V and J are TRBV18 and TRBJ1-3; D is unresolved. V dropped 3 bases and J dropped 0 bases, with 9 bases sitting between them. Germline CDR1 KGHSH, CDR2 LQKENI. This CDR3 comprises 15 residues. The CDR3 loop reads CASSPSRVSGNTIYF. CDR3 nucleotide sequence: TGTGCCAGCTCACCCTCAAGAGTCTCTGGAAACACCATATATTTT.

The table lists this clone with a count of one. The CDR3, as DNA: TGCAGTGCTAGTGGGACAGGGGTAGGAAACACCATATATTTT. It specifies CSASGTGVGNTIYF. V usage is TRBV20-1 and J usage is TRBJ1-3; 10 bases fit TRBD1. Germline CDR1 is DFQATT and CDR2 is SNEGSKA (reference sequence). There are 14 residues in the CDR3. Losses at the gene ends were 3 bases for V and 4 bases for J; bases not matched to a gene: 3.

This clone was counted a single time. The J gene is TRBJ2-7, the V gene TRBV7-9; possible D gene TRBD2, 5 bases. V shed 2 bases and J shed 2 bases, with 10 bases lying between them. There are 14 residues in the CDR3. Germline CDR1 is SEHNR and CDR2 is FQNEAQ (reference sequence). CDR3 residues: CASSLLGRTYEQYF. CDR3 DNA sequence: TGTGCCAGCAGCTTATTAGGGAGAACCTACGAGCAGTACTTC. Together with reference TRBV7-9 and TRBJ2-7, the CDR3 gives the full variable domain: DTGVSQNPRHKITKRGQNVTFRCDPISEHNRLYWYRQTLGQGPEFLTYFQNEAQLEKSRLLSDRFSAERPKGSFSTLEIQRTEQGDSAMYLCASSLLGRTYEQYFGPGTRLTVT.

The rearrangement links TRBV27 to TRBJ2-1; 14 bases are shared with TRBD2. V was clipped by 4 bases and J by 10 bases; unmatched bases: 12. The CDR3 runs 17 residues. CDR1 MNHEY and CDR2 SMNVEV come from the germline V gene (reference sequence). CDR3 in DNA: TGTGCCAGCAGTTCCGTAGGACTAGCGGGGGGCGGTGGGGAGCAGTTCTTC. Encoded protein: CASSSVGLAGGGGEQFF.

This sequence joins TRBV7-2 and TRBJ2-3; the match to TRBD1 covers 7 bases. This CDR3 has 15 residues. Trimming at V came to 3 bases and at J to 3 bases, leaving 6 bases not matched to a gene. The germline V gene has CDR1 SGHTA and CDR2 FQGNSA. DNA for the CDR3: TGTGCCAGCAGCTTGGGGTGGGACAGAACAGATACGCAGTATTTT. Translated, it gives CASSLGWDRTDTQYF.

V and J are TRBV2 and TRBJ2-7, with TRBD2 matching over 7 bases. CDR1 SNHLY and CDR2 FYNNEI come from the germline V gene. J lost 4 bases, V lost 4 bases, and 10 bases had no gene match. This CDR3 comprises 15 residues. CDR3 region: CASSVGRERYYEQYF. CDR3 coding DNA: TGTGCCAGCAGTGTTGGGCGGGAGCGGTATTACGAGCAGTACTTC.

The V call is TRBV10-3, the J call TRBJ1-5; the D is unclear. Germline V gives CDR1 ENHRY, CDR2 SYGVKD. The germline V and J ends were trimmed by 3 bases and 2 bases, with 8 bases remaining between them. The CDR3 runs to 14 residues. The CDR3 region is CAISEWQGNQPQHF. CDR3 bases: TGTGCCATCAGTGAATGGCAGGGCAATCAGCCCCAGCATTTT.

This clone was seen a handful of times. The chain couples TRBV6-5 to TRBJ2-4; D remains ambiguous. The CDR3 is 15 residues long. With 6 bases removed from V and 2 bases from J, the gap between germline ends came to 14 bases. CDR1 is MNHEY, CDR2 SVGAGI, per germline. The CDR3 region has the DNA TGTGCCAGCAGCCTCCTAGTGATTCCCAAAAACATTCAGTACTTC. Translating gives CASSLLVIPKNIQYF.

V is TRBV7-6 and J is TRBJ2-3; weak D call: TRBD2 (6 bases). There are 16 residues in the CDR3. Germline CDR1 and CDR2: SGHVS and FNYEAQ. The V and J ends lost 5 bases and 0 bases respectively, with 15 bases between them. Here the CDR3 reads CASSPLSGVSTDTQYF. The CDR3 DNA is TGTGCCAGCAGCCCCCTGTCGGGGGTCAGCACAGATACGCAGTATTTT.